This T cell receptor beta chain was captured by sequencing in a study of radiation and T cells in renal cell carcinoma. The study's findings and limits: Top tumor clonotypes rose in blood 2 weeks post-radiation, then contracted. Pretreatment tumor biopsies were lacking, so baseline clonotypes are unknown.

Comment on this clone: Its antigen is currently unknown.

The V and J ends lost 0 bases and 7 bases respectively, with 4 bases between them. Per germline, CDR1 SGDLS and CDR2 YYNGEE. CDR3 length: 12 amino acids. Using immunoSEQ multiplex PCR, the repertoire was profiled, and TCRdb retains in-frame clones only, with some absent. The sample shows about 120,000 clones, around four fifths of them seen only once. Time point specified: blood 2 weeks post-SBRT. Treatment noted: 15 Gy SBRT to primary tumor, nephrectomy 4 weeks later. Serial blood draws occurred at baseline and 2 and 4 weeks post-SBRT. The tumor was a clear cell renal cell carcinoma. The sample in question was blood, obtained from a patient whose treatment included radiotherapy and nephrectomy. This TCR derives from a woman aged 60-75 years with renal cell carcinoma. The rearrangement links TRBV9 to TRBJ2-2; D call uncertain. In DNA, the CDR3 is TGTGCCAGCAGCGTAGATGGCGGGGAGCTGTTTTTT. It codes for CASSVDGGELFF.